The following is a T cell receptor beta chain sequence with its context. This record comes from a study of blood T cell repertoires in COVID-19. Study-level information: Some COVID-19 samples were acute and others convalescent; all came from the United States, Italy and Spain. Sample material is recorded as cDNA or gDNA derived from T cells, B-cell-depleted T cells, or PBMCs.

Using immunoSEQ multiplex PCR, the repertoire was profiled, and TCRdb retains in-frame clones only, with some absent. The profile shows around 42,000 clones, about three quarters of them singletons. Germline CDR1 is LGHNA and CDR2 is YNFKEQ. Trimming removed 0 bases from V and 4 bases from J; junction bases left unmatched: 5. The CDR3 is made up of 16 amino acids. This chain connects TRBV4-2 to TRBJ2-3; TRBD2 matches 9 bases. The sequence derives from a man aged 65 to 85 with active or convalescent COVID-19. The sequenced sample was peripheral blood. CDR3 loop: CASSQDGERGADTQYF. CDR3 sequence (DNA): TGTGCCAGCAGCCAAGATGGAGAGCGGGGGGCAGATACGCAGTATTTT.